The clone carrying this T cell receptor beta chain was detected many times. The CDR3 is 19 amino acids. The V gene end was trimmed by 3 bases and the J gene end by 0 bases; junction bases not matched to a gene: 11. This entry belongs to a study of T cell repertoires in cytomegalovirus infection. The wider study: Public TCR beta signatures indicated both CMV infection and matching HLA type.

TCRdb processed the reads anew with MiXCR; each CDR3 protein has one entry. The profile covers under 300,000 distinct CDR3 sequences, with about 12% appearing a single time and 1.5% to 2% taken by the ten largest. The specimen was PBMCs. The clonotype originates from a human donor in good health (CMV status not recorded). Some clones in this sample may be carry-over from other donors' samples. This sequence joins TRBV12-3 or TRBV12-4 and TRBJ1-5, with 10 bases aligning to TRBD1. DNA of the CDR3: TGTGCCAGCAGTTTGTGGGACAGGGGCCGGAGCTATAGCAATCAGCCCCAGCATTTT. Residues: CASSLWDRGRSYSNQPQHF.